This TCR beta chain derives from a study of blood T cell repertoires in COVID-19. Whole-study context: Nucleic acid was either cDNA or gDNA, and it came from T cells, B-cell-depleted T cells, or PBMCs.

Some clones are missing from TCRdb's copy, which holds only in-frame ones; the method was immunoSEQ multiplex PCR. The sample includes roughly 170,000 clones, approximately 79% of them seen just once. Germline V gene lookup returns CDR1 MNHEY and CDR2 SMNVEV (reference sequence). The V end was cut by 2 bases, the J end by 0 bases, with 14 bases between. The CDR3 consists of 18 residues. This clone was found a few times. Other DNA variants within this sample encode the same CDR3. This clonotype originated in an elderly woman with acute or convalescent COVID-19. Sequences were obtained from peripheral blood. The rearrangement links TRBV27 to TRBJ1-6; the D gene is possibly TRBD1 (5 bases). CDR3 loop: CASSLRQGPSSYNSPLHF. In nucleotides, the CDR3 is TGTGCCAGCAGTTTACGCCAGGGTCCCTCCTCCTATAATTCACCCCTCCACTTT.